This T cell receptor (beta chain) was identified in a study of blood T cell repertoires in COVID-19. Study information: T cells, B-cell-depleted T cells, or PBMCs supplied cDNA or gDNA.

Original processing methods: Estimates of nucleated cell counts were drawn from the amplification of reference gene primers. TCRdb keeps only in-frame clones here, not all; method: immunoSEQ multiplex PCR. Clone size and V and J calls were adopted from that table, with D and trimming inferred from the DNA. Among roughly 230,000 clones listed, approximately 84% were seen once. The germline gives CDR1 SGHRS, CDR2 YFSETQ. The CDR3 runs 15 residues. V was clipped by 1 base and J by 1 base, with 9 bases between them. This clone was seen a few times. Other DNA sequences in the same sample also yield this CDR3. Residents of about 25 US areas, aged roughly 18 to 90 years, made up the participants. Up to 2 weeks before entering the study, exposed participants had met a COVID-19 case.

Input material: PBMCs or T cells enriched from blood (not recorded which). V is TRBV5-1 and J is TRBJ1-5; tentatively, D is TRBD1 (5 bases). The origin of this receptor is a woman in her forties or fifties who had been exposed to COVID-19. CDR3 in DNA: TGCGCCAGCAGCTTGCGCGGGGGGAGCAATCAGCCCCAGCATTTT. Translation: CASSLRGGSNQPQHF.